These 4 T cell receptor beta chains share one sample of origin, sequenced in a study of blood T cell repertoires in COVID-19. TCRdb's table, derived via immunoSEQ multiplex PCR, lists solely in-frame clones and lacks some. This table holds over 150,000 clones, about 83% found once. The sequencing input was peripheral blood. The receptors derive from a woman aged 70-85 years with COVID-19, enrolled during active disease.

This rearrangement joins TRBV19 to TRBJ1-2, with TRBD1 as a possible D gene (5 bases). The germline V and J ends were trimmed by 4 bases and 4 bases, with 19 bases remaining between them. The CDR3 loop spans 16 amino acids. CDR1 and CDR2 from the germline V gene are LNHDA and SQIVND (reference sequence). Here the CDR3 reads CASSTRRGIRTYGYTF. The CDR3 DNA reads as TGTGCCAGTAGTACTAGGCGGGGGATCCGGACCTATGGCTACACCTTC.

This chain joins TRBV7-9 and TRBJ2-7, with D possibly matching TRBD1 (6 bases). CDR1 is SEHNR, CDR2 FQNEAQ, per germline (reference sequence). CDR3 length equals 14 residues. V was shortened by 5 bases and J by 3 bases, with 14 bases between the two germline ends. CDR3 amino acids: CASSPSGHDYEQYF. For the CDR3, the DNA is TGTGCCAGCAGCCCCTCGGGACACGACTACGAGCAGTACTTC. The full variable domain, rest sourced from reference TRBV7-9 and TRBJ2-7, is DTGVSQNPRHKITKRGQNVTFRCDPISEHNRLYWYRQTLGQGPEFLTYFQNEAQLEKSRLLSDRFSAERPKGSFSTLEIQRTEQGDSAMYLCASSPSGHDYEQYFGPGTRLTVT.

The chain carries TRBV5-1 and TRBJ2-3; 10 nucleotides line up with TRBD1. The CDR3 is 16 residues long. Germline CDR1 reads SGHRS; CDR2 reads YFSETQ. V shed 2 bases and J 5 bases; nucleotides not matched to a gene: 8. CDR3 bases: TGCGCCAGCAGCTTCGGGGGGACAGGGGCCCTAGATACGCAGTATTTT. Its translation: CASSFGGTGALDTQYF.

The chain employs TRBV6-1 and TRBJ1-5; D remains unclear. V was shortened by 2 bases and J by 2 bases, with 10 bases between the two germline ends. The CDR3 sequence is 15 residues long. The germline gives CDR1 MNHNS, CDR2 SASEGT. The CDR3 reads CASSESLFGNQPQHF. The CDR3 DNA reads as TGTGCCAGCAGTGAATCCCTGTTTGGCAATCAGCCCCAGCATTTT.